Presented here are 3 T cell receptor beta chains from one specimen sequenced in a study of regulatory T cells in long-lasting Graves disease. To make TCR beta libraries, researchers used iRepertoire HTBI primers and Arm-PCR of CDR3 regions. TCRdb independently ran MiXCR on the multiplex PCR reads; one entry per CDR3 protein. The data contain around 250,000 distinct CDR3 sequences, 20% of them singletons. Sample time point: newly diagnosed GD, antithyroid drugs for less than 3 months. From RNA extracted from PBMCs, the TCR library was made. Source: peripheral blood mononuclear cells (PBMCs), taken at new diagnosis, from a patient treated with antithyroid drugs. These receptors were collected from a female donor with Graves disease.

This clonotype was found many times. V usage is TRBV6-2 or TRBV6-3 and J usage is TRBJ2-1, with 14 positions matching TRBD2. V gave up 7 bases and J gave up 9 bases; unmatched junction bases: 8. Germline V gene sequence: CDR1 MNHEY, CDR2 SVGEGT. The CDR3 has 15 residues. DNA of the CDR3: TGTGCCAGCACCCTGGGACTAGCGGGAGTAACTGAGCAGTTCTTC. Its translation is CASTLGLAGVTEQFF.

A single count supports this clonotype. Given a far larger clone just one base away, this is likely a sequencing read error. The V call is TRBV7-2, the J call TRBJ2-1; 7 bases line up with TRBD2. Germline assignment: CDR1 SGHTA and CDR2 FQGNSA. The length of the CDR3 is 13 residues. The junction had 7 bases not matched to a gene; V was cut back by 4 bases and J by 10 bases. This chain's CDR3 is CASSSREAYEQFF. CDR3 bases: TGTGCCAGCAGCTCCCGGGAGGCCTACGAGCAGTTCTTC.

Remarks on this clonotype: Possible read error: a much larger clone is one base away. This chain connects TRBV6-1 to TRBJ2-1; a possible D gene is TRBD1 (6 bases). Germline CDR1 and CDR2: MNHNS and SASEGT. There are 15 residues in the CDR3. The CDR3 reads CASRTGFSSHNEQFF. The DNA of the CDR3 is TGTGCCAGCAGAACAGGGTTCAGCTCCCACAATGAGCAGTTCTTC.